Each of the 13 T cell receptor beta chains below was sequenced from the same sample in a study of T-cell reconstitution after alpha-beta-depleted transplantation in children. The authors prepared the TCRbeta library with unique molecular identifiers. Each CDR3 protein gets one entry after TCRdb re-called the PCR reads with MiXCR. Found here are 130,000 or so distinct CDR3 sequences, 9.7% of them singletons; the top ten hold more than 20%. Sequencing was performed on PBMCs, mostly from graft donor cells, taken 180 days after TCRalphabeta/CD19-depleted stem cell transplant. The receptor set was obtained from a girl under three years old who had a stem cell transplant for combined immunodeficiency, so the T cells may come from the graft donor.

CDR3 in DNA: TGCAGTGCTAGGAGCCAGGGGGCCGAGGCCAACGTCCTGACTTTC. It translates to CSARSQGAEANVLTF. The rearrangement joins TRBV20-1 to TRBJ2-6, with 8 positions matching TRBD1. J gave up 6 bases and V 3 bases, and 7 bases lay outside the gene matches. Germline V gene sequence: CDR1 DFQATT, CDR2 SNEGSKA (reference sequence). The CDR3 consists of 15 residues.

This sequence joins TRBV20-1 and TRBJ2-7; tentative D call: TRBD1 (5 bases). Trimming stripped 3 bases from V and 2 bases from J, with 11 bases between. The CDR3 is 13 amino acids. Germline V gives CDR1 DFQATT, CDR2 SNEGSKA (reference sequence). The DNA for the CDR3 is TGCAGTGCTAGCGCCGACAGCCCCTACGAGCAGTACTTC. Translated, it gives CSASADSPYEQYF.

The gene calls are TRBV7-9 and TRBJ2-3, with D possibly matching TRBD1 (6 bases). Trimming removed 5 bases at V and 8 bases at J, with 11 bases between. Germline CDR1 is SEHNR and CDR2 is FQNEAQ (reference sequence). CDR3 length: 12 amino acids. The chain's CDR3 is CASSRGGGTQYF. CDR3 DNA sequence: TGTGCCAGCAGCCGTGGGGGCGGTACGCAGTATTTT.

Regarding this clonotype: This may be a read error, as it is one base from a much larger clone. The V call is TRBV18, the J call TRBJ2-1; D unclear. Germline-derived CDR1 and CDR2 are KGHSH and LQKENI. CDR3 length: 15 residues. For the CDR3, the DNA is TGTTCCAGCTCACCCCAGGCAGGAGCCTACAATGAGCAGTTCTTC. Translated, it gives CSSSPQAGAYNEQFF. Full variable domain (missing parts from reference TRBV18 and TRBJ2-1): NAGVMQNPRHLVRRRGQEARLRCSPMKGHSHVYWYRQLPEEGLKFMVYLQKENIIDESGMPKERFSAEFPKEGPSILRIQQVVRGDSAAYFCSSSPQAGAYNEQFFGPGTRLTVL.

Regarding this clonotype: A junction boundary mismatches the germline segment, possibly from a read error. The gene calls are TRBV6-2 or TRBV6-3 and TRBJ2-2; D assignment may be TRBD1 or TRBD2 (5 bases each). This CDR3 has 16 residues. Germline V gives CDR1 MNHEY, CDR2 SVGEGT. In DNA form, the CDR3 reads TGTGCCAGCAGTTACCCTGCCGGGGCGAAGACCGGGGAGCTGTTTTTT. This gives the protein CASSYPAGAKTGELFF.

The chain couples TRBV10-2 to TRBJ2-7; a possible D gene is TRBD1 (5 bases). The CDR3 has 14 amino acids. With 7 bases removed from V and 2 bases from J, the gap between germline ends came to 15 bases. The germline gives CDR1 WSHSY, CDR2 SAAADI. The CDR3 loop is CASIYRLTTYEQYF. The DNA for the CDR3 is TGCGCCAGCATTTACAGGTTAACCACCTACGAGCAGTACTTC.

CDR3 DNA: TGTGCCAGCAGCTTAGAGGGACTAGCGGACGAGCAGTACTTC. This sequence encodes CASSLEGLADEQYF. The J gene is TRBJ2-7, the V gene TRBV7-2, with TRBD2 matching over 11 bases. The CDR3 totals 14 residues. Trimming removed 1 base from V and 5 bases from J; junction bases left unmatched: 1. Germline values: CDR1 SGHTA, CDR2 FQGNSA.

This clonotype was recorded a few times. The chain couples TRBV20-1 to TRBJ2-7; D might be TRBD2 (5 bases). CDR3 length equals 12 residues. Deletions cut 6 bases from V and 2 bases from J, with 11 bases between. Germline CDR1 and CDR2: DFQATT and SNEGSKA (reference sequence). The chain's CDR3 is CSADWGAYEQYF. As DNA, the CDR3 is TGCAGTGCGGATTGGGGAGCCTACGAGCAGTACTTC.

The table lists this clonotype with a few counts. This rearrangement joins TRBV28 to TRBJ2-7; possibly TRBD1 for D (6 bases). This CDR3 has 14 residues. The V gene's germline CDR1 is MDHEN and CDR2 SYDVKM. With 5 bases removed from V and 4 bases from J, the gap between germline ends came to 15 bases. The CDR3 DNA sequence: TGTGCCAGCAGTCCCCATGACAGGTTATACGAGCAGTACTTC. It specifies CASSPHDRLYEQYF.

The J gene is TRBJ2-5, the V gene TRBV5-1; possibly TRBD1 for D (5 bases). Trimming shortened V by 4 bases and J by 2 bases, and 12 bases separated the two germline ends. The CDR3 has 14 amino acids. Germline CDR1 is SGHRS and CDR2 is YFSETQ. CDR3 in amino acids: CASSPLQAQETQYF. The CDR3 DNA reads as TGCGCCAGCAGCCCACTACAGGCGCAAGAGACCCAGTACTTC.

For this clonotype: A much bigger clone sits one base away, suggesting this may be a read error. This rearrangement joins TRBV5-1 to TRBJ2-7; 10 nucleotides line up with TRBD2. V was pared by 4 bases and J by 0 bases, with 4 bases of the junction left unmatched. Per the germline V gene, CDR1 is SGHRS and CDR2 is YFSETQ. CDR3 length: 15 amino acids. The CDR3 coding sequence is TGCGCCAGCAGCACCCGGACTAGCGGCTCCTACGAGCAGTACTTC. As protein: CASSTRTSGSYEQYF.

CDR3 sequence: CASSLEEGYTIYF. CDR3 in DNA: TGTGCCAGCAGCTTAGAAGAGGGTTACACCATATATTTT. This chain joins TRBV5-5 and TRBJ1-3; D gene ambiguous. The length of the CDR3 is 13 residues. V was shortened by 2 bases and J by 8 bases, with 11 bases between the two germline ends. CDR1 is SGHKS, CDR2 YYEKEE, per germline (reference sequence).

The gene calls are TRBV7-2 and TRBJ2-7; 7 bases line up with TRBD2. Germline V gene lookup returns CDR1 SGHTA and CDR2 FQGNSA. CDR3 length equals 15 residues. With 2 bases clipped from V and 0 bases from J, the junction kept 4 bases outside the gene matches. This chain's CDR3 is CASSLSGISSYEQYF. CDR3 sequence (DNA): TGTGCCAGCAGCTTAAGCGGGATTAGCTCCTACGAGCAGTACTTC.